These T cell receptor beta chains were read from a single sample in a study of T cells expressing NK-cell markers. Following a re-call of the 5' RACE reads, TCRdb has one entry per CDR3 protein and lacks DNA. The repertoire shows more than 250,000 distinct CDR3 sequences; the top ten hold 0.39%. The specimen sequenced was blood T cells: a sorted CD56 or NKG2C T cell subset, CD4+ or CD8+ T cells, or bulk PBMC T cells (not recorded which). The receptor source for this set is a man younger than 30 in good health. Both conserved end residues are part of each CDR3. Fields, in order: CDR3 protein, V gene, J gene.

CDR3aa: CASSFPQGVRVGYTF; v_gene: TRBV12-3/TRBV12-4; j_gene: TRBJ1-2
CDR3aa: CASSEGRTDSPLHF; v_gene: TRBV6-1; j_gene: TRBJ1-6
CDR3aa: CASSPAMRDYNEQFF; v_gene: TRBV18; j_gene: TRBJ2-1
CDR3aa: CASSLAGPAQITQYF; v_gene: TRBV7-6; j_gene: TRBJ2-3
CDR3aa: CASRAGTSGIYEQYF; v_gene: TRBV27; j_gene: TRBJ2-7
CDR3aa: CASSITSGTDTQYF; v_gene: TRBV11-2; j_gene: TRBJ2-3
CDR3aa: CSAVKRGMNTEAFF; v_gene: TRBV20-1; j_gene: TRBJ1-1
CDR3aa: CASTPGRINYGYTF; v_gene: TRBV25-1; j_gene: TRBJ1-2
CDR3aa: CSAEKGDTQYF; v_gene: TRBV29-1; j_gene: TRBJ2-3
CDR3aa: CASSHLREAFF; v_gene: TRBV28; j_gene: TRBJ1-1
CDR3aa: CASTVLLAGGSGGELFF; v_gene: TRBV28; j_gene: TRBJ2-2
CDR3aa: CASSPGSLGNNEQFF; v_gene: TRBV9; j_gene: TRBJ2-1
CDR3aa: CASSLVGLANNEQFF; v_gene: TRBV5-5; j_gene: TRBJ2-1
CDR3aa: CATSDTGQGAREQFF; v_gene: TRBV24-1; j_gene: TRBJ2-1
CDR3aa: CASTVGGRGTGELFF; v_gene: TRBV6-1; j_gene: TRBJ2-2
CDR3aa: CASSLGTSGGNEQFF; v_gene: TRBV11-3; j_gene: TRBJ2-1
CDR3aa: CSVVGLRMNTEAFF; v_gene: TRBV29-1; j_gene: TRBJ1-1
CDR3aa: CASSLVQGTNYGYTF; v_gene: TRBV6-1; j_gene: TRBJ1-2
CDR3aa: CASSPVTGELFF; v_gene: TRBV4-2; j_gene: TRBJ2-2
CDR3aa: CSARVAGVQETQYF; v_gene: TRBV20-1; j_gene: TRBJ2-5
CDR3aa: CASSQTGQGTRRAKNIQYF; v_gene: TRBV4-1; j_gene: TRBJ2-4
CDR3aa: CSVTPGHQEAFF; v_gene: TRBV29-1; j_gene: TRBJ1-1
CDR3aa: CSAIPVGQGHQPQHF; v_gene: TRBV20-1; j_gene: TRBJ1-5
CDR3aa: CASSRTVTGELFF; v_gene: TRBV7-3; j_gene: TRBJ2-2
CDR3aa: CASSPGNLGDNEQFF; v_gene: TRBV18; j_gene: TRBJ2-1
CDR3aa: CASSLGRMIGNQPQHF; v_gene: TRBV2; j_gene: TRBJ1-5
CDR3aa: CASSPRGAYNEQFF; v_gene: TRBV18; j_gene: TRBJ2-1
CDR3aa: CSVGGTSGLSEQFF; v_gene: TRBV29-1; j_gene: TRBJ2-1
CDR3aa: CATSDPGGELFF; v_gene: TRBV24-1; j_gene: TRBJ2-2
CDR3aa: CASSQGDEQFF; v_gene: TRBV4-2; j_gene: TRBJ2-1
CDR3aa: CASSSPQGVGANYGYTF; v_gene: TRBV7-2; j_gene: TRBJ1-2
CDR3aa: CASSLGESPLHF; v_gene: TRBV12-3/TRBV12-4; j_gene: TRBJ1-6
CDR3aa: CSVTGPLEDEQYF; v_gene: TRBV29-1; j_gene: TRBJ2-7
CDR3aa: CAIRDRDSGDYEQYF; v_gene: TRBV10-3; j_gene: TRBJ2-7
CDR3aa: CASSQGRRAEAFF; v_gene: TRBV6-6; j_gene: TRBJ1-1
CDR3aa: CSPKETGLSYGYTF; v_gene: TRBV20-1; j_gene: TRBJ1-2
CDR3aa: CASSLVWAEAFF; v_gene: TRBV13; j_gene: TRBJ1-1
CDR3aa: CASKGQGASTGELFF; v_gene: TRBV19; j_gene: TRBJ2-2
CDR3aa: CSARDFLTSGTYEQYF; v_gene: TRBV20-1; j_gene: TRBJ2-7
CDR3aa: CSARSGRGTGELFF; v_gene: TRBV20-1; j_gene: TRBJ2-2
CDR3aa: CASSSARETQYF; v_gene: TRBV18; j_gene: TRBJ2-5
CDR3aa: CSAPTANSYEQYF; v_gene: TRBV20-1; j_gene: TRBJ2-7
CDR3aa: CASSLMRGSGYTF; v_gene: TRBV7-9; j_gene: TRBJ1-2
CDR3aa: CSPGVRGETQYF; v_gene: TRBV29-1; j_gene: TRBJ2-5
CDR3aa: CASSQQGVSANTGELFF; v_gene: TRBV7-3; j_gene: TRBJ2-2
CDR3aa: CSVEERARGEQYF; v_gene: TRBV29-1; j_gene: TRBJ2-7
CDR3aa: CASSQDRTSHSYEQYF; v_gene: TRBV4-2; j_gene: TRBJ2-7